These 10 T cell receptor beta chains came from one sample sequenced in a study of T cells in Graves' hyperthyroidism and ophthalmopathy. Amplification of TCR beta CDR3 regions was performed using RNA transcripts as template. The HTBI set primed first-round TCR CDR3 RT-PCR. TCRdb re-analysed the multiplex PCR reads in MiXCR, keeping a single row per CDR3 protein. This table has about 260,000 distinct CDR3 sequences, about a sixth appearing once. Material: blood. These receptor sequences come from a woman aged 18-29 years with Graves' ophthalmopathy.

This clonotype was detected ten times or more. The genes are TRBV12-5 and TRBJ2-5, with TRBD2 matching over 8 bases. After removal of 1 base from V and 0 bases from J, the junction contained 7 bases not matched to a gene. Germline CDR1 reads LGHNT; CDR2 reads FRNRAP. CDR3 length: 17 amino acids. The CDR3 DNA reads TGTGCTAGTGGTTTGGCCCTAGCGGGCGAGTACCAAGAGACCCAGTACTTC. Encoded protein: CASGLALAGEYQETQYF.

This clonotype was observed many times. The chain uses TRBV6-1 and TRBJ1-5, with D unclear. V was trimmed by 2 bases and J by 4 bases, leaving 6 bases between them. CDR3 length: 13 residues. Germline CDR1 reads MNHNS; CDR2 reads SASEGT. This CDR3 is CASSENPNQPQHF. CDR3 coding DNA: TGTGCCAGCAGTGAAAATCCAAATCAGCCCCAGCATTTT.

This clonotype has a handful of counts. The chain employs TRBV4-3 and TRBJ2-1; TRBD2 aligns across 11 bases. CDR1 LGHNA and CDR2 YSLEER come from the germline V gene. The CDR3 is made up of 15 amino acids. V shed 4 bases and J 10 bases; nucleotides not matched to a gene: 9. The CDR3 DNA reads TGCGCCAGCAGCCTGGGACTAGCGGAAGAGGGGGAGCAGTTCTTC. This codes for CASSLGLAEEGEQFF.

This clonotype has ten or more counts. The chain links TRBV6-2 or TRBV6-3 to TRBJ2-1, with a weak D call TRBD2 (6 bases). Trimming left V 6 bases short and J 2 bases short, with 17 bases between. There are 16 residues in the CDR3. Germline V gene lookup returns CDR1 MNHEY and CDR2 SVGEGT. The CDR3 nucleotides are TGTGCCAGCAGCTTGAGGACTATTGGGGCCTACAATGAGCAGTTCTTC. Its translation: CASSLRTIGAYNEQFF.

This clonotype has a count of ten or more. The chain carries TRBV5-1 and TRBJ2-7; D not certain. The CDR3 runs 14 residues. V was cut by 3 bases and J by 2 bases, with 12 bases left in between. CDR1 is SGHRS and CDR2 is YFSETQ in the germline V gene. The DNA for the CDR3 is TGCGCCAGCAGCTCCCCGGACGTCACCTACGAGCAGTACTTC. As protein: CASSSPDVTYEQYF.

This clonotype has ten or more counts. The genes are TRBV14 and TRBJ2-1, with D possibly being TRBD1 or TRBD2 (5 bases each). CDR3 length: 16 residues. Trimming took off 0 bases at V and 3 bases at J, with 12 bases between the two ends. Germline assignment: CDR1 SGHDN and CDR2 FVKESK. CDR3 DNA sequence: TGTGCCAGCAGCCAAGATGAGGGGCCACGCTACAATGAGCAGTTCTTC. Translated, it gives CASSQDEGPRYNEQFF.

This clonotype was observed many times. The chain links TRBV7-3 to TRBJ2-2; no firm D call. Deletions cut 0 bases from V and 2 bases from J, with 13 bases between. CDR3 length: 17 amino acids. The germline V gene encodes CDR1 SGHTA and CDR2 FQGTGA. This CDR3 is CASSLTGRLSNTGELFF. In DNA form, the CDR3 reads TGTGCCAGCAGCTTAACGGGTCGGTTATCCAACACCGGGGAGCTGTTTTTT.

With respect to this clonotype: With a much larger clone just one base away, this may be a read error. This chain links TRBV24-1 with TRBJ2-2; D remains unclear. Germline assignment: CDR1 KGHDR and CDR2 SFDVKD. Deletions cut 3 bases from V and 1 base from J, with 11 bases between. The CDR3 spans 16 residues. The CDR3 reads CATSDDALLNTGELFF. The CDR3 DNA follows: TGTGCCACCAGTGATGACGCTTTACTGAACACCGGGGAGCTGTTTTTT.

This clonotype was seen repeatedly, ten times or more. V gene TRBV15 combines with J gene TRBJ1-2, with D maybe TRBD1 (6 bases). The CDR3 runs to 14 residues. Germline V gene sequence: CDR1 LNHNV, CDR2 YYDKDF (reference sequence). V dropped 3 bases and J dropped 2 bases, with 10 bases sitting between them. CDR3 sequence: CATSSVDRNYGYTF. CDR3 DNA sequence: TGTGCCACCAGCAGTGTGGACAGAAACTATGGCTACACCTTC. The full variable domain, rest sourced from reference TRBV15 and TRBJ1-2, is DAMVIQNPRYQVTQFGKPVTLSCSQTLNHNVMYWYQQKSSQAPKLLFHYYDKDFNNEADTPDNFQSRRPNTSFCFLDIRSPGLGDTAMYLCATSSVDRNYGYTFGSGTRLTVV.

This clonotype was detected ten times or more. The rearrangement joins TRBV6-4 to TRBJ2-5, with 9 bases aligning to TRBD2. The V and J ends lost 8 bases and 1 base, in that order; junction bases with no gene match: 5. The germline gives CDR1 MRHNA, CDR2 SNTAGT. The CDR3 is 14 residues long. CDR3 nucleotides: TGTGCCAGCCCTCGGACTAGCGCCCAAGAGACCCAGTACTTC. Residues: CASPRTSAQETQYF.